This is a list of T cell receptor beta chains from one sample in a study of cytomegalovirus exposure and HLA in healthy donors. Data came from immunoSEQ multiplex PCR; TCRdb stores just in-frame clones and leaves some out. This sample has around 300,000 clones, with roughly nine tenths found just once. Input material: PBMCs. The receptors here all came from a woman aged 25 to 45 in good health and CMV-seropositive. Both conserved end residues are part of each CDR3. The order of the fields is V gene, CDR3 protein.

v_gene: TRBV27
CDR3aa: CASSPHYGTSGSSYNEQFF

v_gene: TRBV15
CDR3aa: CATSTLDVGFSPLHF

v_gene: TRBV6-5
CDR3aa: CASSYGQGLWNTEAFF

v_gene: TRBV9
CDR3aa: CASSPRGQGAYNEQFF

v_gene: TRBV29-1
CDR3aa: CSVEAGGGEKLFF

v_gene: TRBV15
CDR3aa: CATSRDGGVNTEAFF

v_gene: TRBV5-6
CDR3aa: CASSPQSEQWEKLFF

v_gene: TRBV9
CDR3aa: CASSGDRVGYTF

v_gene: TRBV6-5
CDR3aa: CASQTGVNQPQHF

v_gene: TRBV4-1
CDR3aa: CASSRDQIPSNYGYTF

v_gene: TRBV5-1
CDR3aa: CASLAGGGAEEQFF

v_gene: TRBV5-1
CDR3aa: CASSWGQGVRETQYF

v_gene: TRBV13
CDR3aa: CASSLQIGSYNEQFF